The clone carrying this T cell receptor (beta chain) was counted between two and nine times. As yet, its antigen is unknown. These data are taken from a study of regulatory T cells in long-lasting Graves disease. Whole-study findings and limits: Accuracy was perhaps lowered by the small sample size. Persistent-disease Graves' patients showed less TCR diversity than new cases.

Sample time point: persistent/refractory GD, antithyroid drugs over 5 years with positive TRAb. The TCR library was prepared using RNA isolated from PBMCs. The authors diagnosed Graves' disease using American Thyroid Association guidelines. The TCR beta library used iRepertoire HTBI primers with Arm-PCR amplification of CDR3. TCRdb analysed the multiplex PCR reads with MiXCR anew, one entry per CDR3 protein. The table shows about 420,000 distinct CDR3 sequences, with roughly a quarter occurring only once. Germline V gene lookup returns CDR1 SNHLY and CDR2 FYNNEI. V lost 7 bases, J lost 1 base, and 4 bases lay in between. The CDR3 covers 11 residues.

This TCR was recovered from a female donor with Graves disease. This specimen was peripheral blood mononuclear cells (PBMCs), taken when the disease was refractory, from a patient treated with antithyroid drugs. The rearrangement uses TRBV2 and TRBJ1-2, with unresolved D. The CDR3 nucleotides read TGTGCCAGCAAAGATAACTATGGCTACACCTTC. Translation: CASKDNYGYTF.